These T cell receptor beta chains were read from a single sample in a study of early stage breast cancer tumors. Sequenced by immunoSEQ multiplex PCR; TCRdb stores in-frame clones only, minus some. The profile shows some 30,000 clones, 84% of them singletons. Sequencing input: blood. These receptors originate from a person aged 45 to 59 with breast cancer. Each CDR3 is given with its conserved first and last residue. Clone size is shown for a subset of rows, as once, few, many or a class of expanded clone.

clone_size: .; cdr3_length: 14; v_call: TRBV5-1; j_call: TRBJ2-3; cdr3_aa: CASSLTDSTDTQYF
clone_size: .; cdr3_length: 14; v_call: TRBV5-6; j_call: TRBJ2-2; cdr3_aa: CASSLLALRQELFF
clone_size: .; cdr3_length: 13; v_call: TRBV18; j_call: TRBJ1-3; cdr3_aa: CASSPSLGNTIYF
clone_size: .; cdr3_length: 14; v_call: TRBV11-2; j_call: TRBJ1-6; cdr3_aa: CASRSRGYNSPLHF
clone_size: medium-sized; cdr3_length: 17; v_call: TRBV2; j_call: TRBJ2-7; cdr3_aa: CASSEVPTGGPLNEQYF
clone_size: .; cdr3_length: 15; v_call: TRBV5-4; j_call: TRBJ1-1; cdr3_aa: CASSRDRVRPTEAFF
clone_size: .; cdr3_length: 16; v_call: TRBV4-3; j_call: TRBJ1-4; cdr3_aa: CASSQGPGGAHEKLFF
clone_size: .; cdr3_length: 13; v_call: TRBV7-2; j_call: TRBJ2-5; cdr3_aa: CASSRDRGKTQYF
clone_size: .; cdr3_length: 13; v_call: TRBV19; j_call: TRBJ2-3; cdr3_aa: CASSIVTPDTQYF
clone_size: .; cdr3_length: 15; v_call: TRBV13; j_call: TRBJ2-3; cdr3_aa: CASSLDLGPTDTQYF
clone_size: .; cdr3_length: 13; v_call: TRBV5-1; j_call: TRBJ2-3; cdr3_aa: CASSLVGTDTQYF
clone_size: .; cdr3_length: 15; v_call: TRBV4-2; j_call: TRBJ2-5; cdr3_aa: CASSPNPSGGETQYF